This T cell receptor beta chain derives from a study of T cells after yellow fever vaccination. This clonotype was found many times. Trimming left V 0 bases short and J 3 bases short, with 3 bases between. The germline gives CDR1 SGHRS, CDR2 YFSETQ. This CDR3 region has 13 residues. 5'RACE template switching produced TCR cDNA carrying a universal primer site and UMIs. A single record per CDR3 protein comes from TCRdb applying MiXCR to the 5' RACE reads. This table holds 250,000 or so distinct CDR3 sequences, 3.6% found once. The chain combines TRBV5-1 with TRBJ1-4; unclear D gene. This sequence was found in a man aged 18 to 30 who received the YFV17D yellow fever vaccine. The sequences come from PBMCs, collected 15 days after the yellow fever booster vaccination. The CDR3 DNA follows: TGCGCCAGCAGCTTGGAGGCTAATGAAAAACTGTTTTTT. As protein: CASSLEANEKLFF.